This is a list of T cell receptor beta chains from one sample in a study of shared clonotypes between healthy human individuals. Clones were sequenced by immunoSEQ multiplex PCR, and TCRdb holds only the in-frame ones, with some missing. The sample contains roughly 1,600,000 clones, approximately 98.5% of which appear only once. Sample: naive CD4+ T cells sorted from blood. These receptors all stem from a man aged 30-40 years in good health. Both conserved end residues are part of each CDR3. The D gene is left open where the match is weak. Expanded clones are given a class, and other clones once, few, many or no size at all.

J gene: TRBJ2-3
V gene: TRBV5-1
D gene: -
clone size: -
CDR3 DNA: TGCGCCAGCAACCATGGGACACCGCGGTCAGATACGCAGTATTTT
CDR3 protein: CASNHGTPRSDTQYF

J gene: TRBJ1-2
V gene: TRBV15
D gene: -
clone size: -
CDR3 DNA: TGTGCCACCAGCAGAGCTGGGGCAGGGACCTATGGCTACACCTTC
CDR3 protein: CATSRAGAGTYGYTF

J gene: TRBJ1-1
V gene: TRBV29-1
D gene: -
clone size: -
CDR3 DNA: TGCAGCGGGTCGATCGGACAACGGAACACTGAAGCTTTCTTT
CDR3 protein: CSGSIGQRNTEAFF

J gene: TRBJ2-3
V gene: TRBV5-1
D gene: -
clone size: -
CDR3 DNA: TGCGCCAGCAGCTTGGACGGAGCGGACACAGATACGCAGTATTTT
CDR3 protein: CASSLDGADTDTQYF

J gene: TRBJ1-1
V gene: TRBV28
D gene: -
clone size: -
CDR3 DNA: TGTGCCAGCAGTTTACCTCGGACGGGGGCTTTCTTT
CDR3 protein: CASSLPRTGAFF

J gene: TRBJ2-7
V gene: TRBV18
D gene: TRBD2
clone size: -
CDR3 DNA: TGTGCCAGCTCAAGGACCGGGACTATGGACGAGCAGTACTTC
CDR3 protein: CASSRTGTMDEQYF

J gene: TRBJ1-1
V gene: TRBV7-3
D gene: -
clone size: -
CDR3 DNA: TGTGCCAGCAGCCTAAACCCCTCGGCTGAAGCTTTCTTT
CDR3 protein: CASSLNPSAEAFF

J gene: TRBJ2-2
V gene: TRBV28
D gene: -
clone size: -
CDR3 DNA: TGTGCCAGCAGGCCGGCGGGGAACACCGGGGAGCTGTTTTTT
CDR3 protein: CASRPAGNTGELFF

J gene: TRBJ1-2
V gene: TRBV7-9
D gene: -
clone size: -
CDR3 DNA: TGTGCCAGCAGCTTAACAGGGCTTGACTACACCTTC
CDR3 protein: CASSLTGLDYTF

J gene: TRBJ1-5
V gene: TRBV6-1
D gene: TRBD1
clone size: once
CDR3 DNA: TGTGCCAGCAGGCAGGGGGCATATCAGCCCCAGCATTTT
CDR3 protein: CASRQGAYQPQHF

J gene: TRBJ1-5
V gene: TRBV28
D gene: -
clone size: -
CDR3 DNA: TGTGCCAGCAGTCCCAAGATGCTTTTGCATAGCAATCAGCCCCAGCATTTT
CDR3 protein: CASSPKMLLHSNQPQHF

J gene: TRBJ2-1
V gene: TRBV5-1
D gene: TRBD2
clone size: -
CDR3 DNA: TGCGCCAGCAGCTTGGGGGGACTAGCGGGAGTTGGTGAGCAGTTCTTC
CDR3 protein: CASSLGGLAGVGEQFF

J gene: TRBJ2-7
V gene: TRBV4-3
D gene: -
clone size: once
CDR3 DNA: TGCGCCAGCAGCCAACATACAGGGACGGGGGGCTACGAGCAGTACTTC
CDR3 protein: CASSQHTGTGGYEQYF

J gene: TRBJ1-1
V gene: TRBV18
D gene: -
clone size: -
CDR3 DNA: TGTGCCAGCTCACCCTCAAATCGGGACACTGAAGCTTTCTTT
CDR3 protein: CASSPSNRDTEAFF

J gene: TRBJ1-5
V gene: TRBV19
D gene: -
clone size: -
CDR3 DNA: TGTGCCAGTACGCCCCTATCGGACACACCTAGCAATCAGCCCCAGCATTTT
CDR3 protein: CASTPLSDTPSNQPQHF

J gene: TRBJ2-2
V gene: TRBV7-9
D gene: -
clone size: once
CDR3 DNA: TGTGCCAGCAGCCCAAGCCCCTCAGCCCCGTACACCGGGGAGCTGTTTTTT
CDR3 protein: CASSPSPSAPYTGELFF

J gene: TRBJ2-7
V gene: TRBV7-9
D gene: TRBD2
clone size: once
CDR3 DNA: TGTGCCAGCAGCTTAGAGCAGAGCGGGAGGTCCTACGAGCAGTACTTC
CDR3 protein: CASSLEQSGRSYEQYF

J gene: TRBJ1-1
V gene: TRBV5-1
D gene: TRBD1
clone size: -
CDR3 DNA: TGCGCCAGCAGCCCTATGACAGGGAACGCAAACACTGAAGCTTTCTTT
CDR3 protein: CASSPMTGNANTEAFF

J gene: TRBJ2-7
V gene: TRBV4-2
D gene: -
clone size: -
CDR3 DNA: TGTGCCAGCAGCCAACAAGACAAAGCCTACGAGCAGTACTTC
CDR3 protein: CASSQQDKAYEQYF

J gene: TRBJ2-7
V gene: TRBV19
D gene: -
clone size: -
CDR3 DNA: TGTGCCAGTAGTGACGCGCTTTGGACGGACTCCTACGAGCAGTACTTC
CDR3 protein: CASSDALWTDSYEQYF

J gene: TRBJ2-1
V gene: TRBV7-8
D gene: -
clone size: -
CDR3 DNA: TGTGCCAGCAGCTTAGCGATGAGGGTCCCCTACAATGAGCAGTTCTTC
CDR3 protein: CASSLAMRVPYNEQFF

J gene: TRBJ2-6
V gene: TRBV7-9
D gene: -
clone size: -
CDR3 DNA: TGTGCCAGCAGCTTACTTCGCCCCTCTGGGGCCAACGTCCTGACTTTC
CDR3 protein: CASSLLRPSGANVLTF

J gene: TRBJ1-4
V gene: TRBV9
D gene: TRBD1
clone size: -
CDR3 DNA: TGTGCCAGCAGCGTAGGGGGGACAGGGGCTGTTCAGATGTTTTTT
CDR3 protein: CASSVGGTGAVQMFF

J gene: TRBJ2-1
V gene: TRBV7-2
D gene: TRBD2
clone size: -
CDR3 DNA: TGTGCCAGCAGCCCCGGGGGAGGGCCTTATGAGCAGTTCTTC
CDR3 protein: CASSPGGGPYEQFF

J gene: TRBJ2-3
V gene: TRBV9
D gene: TRBD1
clone size: -
CDR3 DNA: TGTGCCAGCAGCGTAGGAGGCAGGGGGCCGGCAGATACGCAGTATTTT
CDR3 protein: CASSVGGRGPADTQYF

J gene: TRBJ2-3
V gene: TRBV11-1
D gene: -
clone size: -
CDR3 DNA: TGTGCCAGCAGCTTACTAGAGACAGATACGCAGTATTTT
CDR3 protein: CASSLLETDTQYF